The rows below give T cell receptor beta chains drawn from one sample of a study of T-cell memory formation after mild COVID-19. TCRdb reprocessed the 5' RACE reads with MiXCR, giving one entry per CDR3 protein. The table includes about 340,000 distinct CDR3 sequences, 10% to 15% detected once. Sequenced sample: PBMCs or a T cell subset sorted from them (not recorded which). The receptors derive from a man between 18 and 29 years old who had mild COVID-19 (a few samples of this study predate the infection). Cell type and time point are not known. The conserved cysteine and the conserved F or W are not part of the CDR3 here.

J gene | V gene | CDR3 protein
TRBJ1-1 | TRBV6-6 | ASTLRRGREDAF
TRBJ2-3 | TRBV7-6 | ASRTGADTQY
TRBJ2-3 | TRBV5-1 | ASSLDISTDTQY
TRBJ2-1 | TRBV4-1 | ASSQPLRTGQNEQF
TRBJ1-5 | TRBV15 | ATSGTQDQPQH
TRBJ1-1 | TRBV7-6 | ASSLNPGQGEAF
TRBJ2-1 | TRBV4-1 | ASSQDRGGGNEQF
TRBJ2-7 | TRBV30 | AWSSGQTYEQY
TRBJ1-1 | TRBV20-1 | SARPGGINTEAF
TRBJ2-2 | TRBV7-7 | ASSPRGTPGAGELF
TRBJ2-5 | TRBV7-9 | ASSLYSVGETQY
TRBJ1-1 | TRBV12-3/TRBV12-4 | ASSLMAGGTEAF
TRBJ1-2 | TRBV20-1 | SASPAEDYGYT
TRBJ1-4 | TRBV6-6 | ASSYGLGVGEEKLF
TRBJ2-5 | TRBV20-1 | SAPWGDQETQY
TRBJ2-4 | TRBV10-3 | AISEGQVEAKNIQY
TRBJ2-1 | TRBV11-2 | ASSLAEWNEQF
TRBJ1-1 | TRBV12-3/TRBV12-4 | ASSPALGTEAF
TRBJ1-6 | TRBV5-1 | ASSTENSPLH
TRBJ2-3 | TRBV7-2 | ASSLRFTDTDTQY
TRBJ2-3 | TRBV9 | ASSMNAGSSTDTQY
TRBJ1-1 | TRBV2 | ASQVGRMNTEAF
TRBJ2-3 | TRBV5-1 | ASSLVLAGASDTQY
TRBJ1-5 | TRBV6-5 | ASSYFPGNQPQH
TRBJ1-6 | TRBV7-9 | AITGGTYNSPLH
TRBJ1-5 | TRBV24-1 | ASQMALDQPQH
TRBJ1-5 | TRBV12-3/TRBV12-4 | ASSKSARVVTQH
TRBJ2-2 | TRBV7-2 | ASSLIGGPGELF
TRBJ2-2 | TRBV6-5 | ASSYLAGSTGELF
TRBJ2-3 | TRBV6-2/TRBV6-3 | ASSYSGSTSGEIDTQY
TRBJ1-1 | TRBV4-3 | ASSQGGPNTEAF
TRBJ2-3 | TRBV6-5 | ASRGLAGADTQY
TRBJ1-4 | TRBV12-3/TRBV12-4 | ASRLGTEHNEKLF
TRBJ1-2 | TRBV18 | ASSPERNYGYT
TRBJ2-2 | TRBV7-2 | ASSPQALVNTGELF
TRBJ2-1 | TRBV15 | ATSRDLTEGNEQF
TRBJ2-1 | TRBV5-1 | ASSLGRPEQF
TRBJ2-5 | TRBV20-1 | SARDRRGEETQY
TRBJ1-1 | TRBV7-8 | ASSWIPRGMNTEAF
TRBJ2-5 | TRBV25-1 | ASSEFVGAGEETQY
TRBJ1-2 | TRBV5-1 | ASSLTAGGSYGYT
TRBJ1-1 | TRBV9 | ASSPSPVRGTEAF